The 3 T cell receptor beta chains in this list originate from one sample, sequenced in a study of T-cell reconstitution after alpha-beta-depleted transplantation in children. Preparation of the TCRbeta library involved a method that used unique molecular identifiers. TCRdb processed the PCR reads anew with MiXCR; each CDR3 protein has one entry. The sample lists about 420,000 distinct CDR3 sequences, 15% to 20% occurring once. Sequences were derived from PBMCs, mostly from graft donor cells, sampled 360 days after TCRalphabeta/CD19-depleted stem cell transplant. The source of these receptors is a boy under two years old who had a stem cell transplant for Wiskott-Aldrich syndrome, so the T cells may come from the graft donor.

Points on this clonotype: A read error may account for a junction end that differs from germline. The rearrangement uses TRBV24-1 and TRBJ2-2; weak D call: TRBD1 (6 bases). Looked up from germline, CDR1 is KGHDR and CDR2 is SFDVKD. The CDR3 has 16 amino acids. CDR3 amino acids: CATSKYPTGNPGELFF. CDR3 nucleotide sequence: TGTGCCACCAGCAAATATCCCACAGGGAACCCCGGGGAGCTGTTTTTT.

Only a few counts were recorded for this clonotype. V is TRBV7-6 and J is TRBJ2-3; D gene ambiguous. Looked up from germline, CDR1 is SGHVS and CDR2 is FNYEAQ. Trimming pared 1 base from V and 0 bases from J, leaving 8 bases between. The CDR3 runs to 15 residues. CDR3 DNA: TGTGCCAGCAGCTTAGTTGTATCTAGCACAGATACGCAGTATTTT. Its translation is CASSLVVSSTDTQYF.

The chain has TRBV20-1 and TRBJ1-6; D is possibly TRBD1 (5 bases). V dropped 3 bases and J dropped 7 bases, with 16 bases sitting between them. Germline CDR1 DFQATT, CDR2 SNEGSKA (reference sequence). This CDR3 is built from 15 residues. The CDR3 sequence is CSASFPRGRNSPLHF. DNA of the CDR3: TGCAGTGCTAGTTTCCCTCGGGGGAGGAATTCACCCCTCCACTTT.